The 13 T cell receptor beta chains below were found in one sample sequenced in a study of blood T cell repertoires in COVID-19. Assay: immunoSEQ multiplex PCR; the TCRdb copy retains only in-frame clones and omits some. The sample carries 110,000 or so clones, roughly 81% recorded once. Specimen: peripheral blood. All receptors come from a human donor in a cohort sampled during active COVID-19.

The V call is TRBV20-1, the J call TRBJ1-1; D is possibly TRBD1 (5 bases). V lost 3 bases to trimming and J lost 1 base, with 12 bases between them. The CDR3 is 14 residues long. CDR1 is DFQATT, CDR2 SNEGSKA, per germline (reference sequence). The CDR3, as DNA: TGCAGTGCTAGTGTGGGGGGTGCGAACACTGAAGCTTTCTTT. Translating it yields CSASVGGANTEAFF.

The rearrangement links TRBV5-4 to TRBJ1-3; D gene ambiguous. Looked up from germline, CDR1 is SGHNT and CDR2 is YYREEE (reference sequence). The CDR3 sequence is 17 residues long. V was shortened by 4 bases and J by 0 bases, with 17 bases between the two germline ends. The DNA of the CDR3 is TGTGCCAGCAGCGGGAGGGCTATGGGCGGCTCTGGAAACACCATATATTTT. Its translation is CASSGRAMGGSGNTIYF.

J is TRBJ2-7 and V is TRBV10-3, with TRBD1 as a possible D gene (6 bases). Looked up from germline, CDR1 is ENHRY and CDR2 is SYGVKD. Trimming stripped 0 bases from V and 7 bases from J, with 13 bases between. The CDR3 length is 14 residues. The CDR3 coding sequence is TGTGCCATCAGTGAGTCCACAGGGTTGGGAGAGCAGTACTTC. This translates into CAISESTGLGEQYF.

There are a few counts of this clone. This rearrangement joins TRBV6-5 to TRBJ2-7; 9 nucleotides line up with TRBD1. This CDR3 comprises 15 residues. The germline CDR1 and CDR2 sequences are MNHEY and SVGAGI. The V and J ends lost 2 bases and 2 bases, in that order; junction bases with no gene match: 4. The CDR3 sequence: CASSYRGQGTYEQYF. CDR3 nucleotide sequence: TGTGCCAGCAGTTACAGGGGACAGGGCACCTACGAGCAGTACTTC.

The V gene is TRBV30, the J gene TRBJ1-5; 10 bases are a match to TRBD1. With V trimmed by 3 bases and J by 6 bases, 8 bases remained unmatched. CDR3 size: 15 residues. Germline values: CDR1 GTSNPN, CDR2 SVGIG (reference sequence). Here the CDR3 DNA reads TGTGCCTGGAGAGAAAAGGGACAGGGGCCTCAGCCCCAGCATTTT. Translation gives CAWREKGQGPQPQHF.

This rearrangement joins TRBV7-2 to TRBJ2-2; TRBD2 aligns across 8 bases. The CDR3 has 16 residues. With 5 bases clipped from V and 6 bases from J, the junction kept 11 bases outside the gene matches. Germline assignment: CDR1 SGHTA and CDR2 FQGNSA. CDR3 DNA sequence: TGTGCCAGCAGCGGTAGCGGGACTAGAATGGCCGGGGAGCTGTTTTTT. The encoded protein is CASSGSGTRMAGELFF.

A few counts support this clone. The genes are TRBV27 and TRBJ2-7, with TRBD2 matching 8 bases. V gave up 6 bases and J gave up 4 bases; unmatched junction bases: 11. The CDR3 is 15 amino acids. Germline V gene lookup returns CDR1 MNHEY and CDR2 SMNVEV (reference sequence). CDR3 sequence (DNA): TGTGCCAGCAGAGCCTTAGCGGGATCGTCGTACGAGCAGTACTTC. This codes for CASRALAGSSYEQYF.

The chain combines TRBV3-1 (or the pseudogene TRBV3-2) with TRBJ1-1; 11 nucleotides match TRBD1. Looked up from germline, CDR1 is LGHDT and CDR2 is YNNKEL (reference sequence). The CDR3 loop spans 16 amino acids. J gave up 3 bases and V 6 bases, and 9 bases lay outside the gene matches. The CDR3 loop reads CASSPTGTGGYTEAFF. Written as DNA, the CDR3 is TGTGCCAGCAGTCCGACCGGGACAGGGGGATACACTGAAGCTTTCTTT.

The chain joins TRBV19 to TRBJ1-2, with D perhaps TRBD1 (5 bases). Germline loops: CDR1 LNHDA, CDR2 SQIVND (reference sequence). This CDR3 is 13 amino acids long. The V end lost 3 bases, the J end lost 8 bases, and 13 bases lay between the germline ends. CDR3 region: CASSIGQGGGYTF. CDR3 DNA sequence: TGTGCCAGTAGTATCGGGCAGGGAGGGGGCTACACCTTC.

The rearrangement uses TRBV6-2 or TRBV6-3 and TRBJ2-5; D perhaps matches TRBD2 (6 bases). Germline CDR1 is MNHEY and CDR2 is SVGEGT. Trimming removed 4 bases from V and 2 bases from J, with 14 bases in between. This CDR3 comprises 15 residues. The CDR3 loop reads CASSLGRRKQETQYF. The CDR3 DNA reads TGTGCCAGCAGTTTAGGGAGGCGGAAACAAGAGACCCAGTACTTC.

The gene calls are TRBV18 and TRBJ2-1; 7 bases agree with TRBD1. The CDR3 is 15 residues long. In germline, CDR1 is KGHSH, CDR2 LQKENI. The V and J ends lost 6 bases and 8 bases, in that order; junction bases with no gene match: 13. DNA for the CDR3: TGTGCCAGCTCTCCCCGACAGGGCCGGCGGCATGAGCAGTTCTTC. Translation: CASSPRQGRRHEQFF.

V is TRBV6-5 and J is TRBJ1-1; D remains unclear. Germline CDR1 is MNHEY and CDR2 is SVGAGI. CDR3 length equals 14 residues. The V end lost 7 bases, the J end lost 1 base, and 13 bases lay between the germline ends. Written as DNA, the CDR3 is TGTGCCAGCAACAACCCCCGGGGGAACACTGAAGCTTTCTTT. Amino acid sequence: CASNNPRGNTEAFF.

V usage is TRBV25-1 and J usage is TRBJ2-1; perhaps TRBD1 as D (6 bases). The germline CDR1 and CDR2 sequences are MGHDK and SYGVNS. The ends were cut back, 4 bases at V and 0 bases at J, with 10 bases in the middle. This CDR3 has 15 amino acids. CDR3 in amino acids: CASSGEQGSYNEQFF. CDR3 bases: TGTGCCAGCAGTGGGGAACAGGGCTCCTACAATGAGCAGTTCTTC.